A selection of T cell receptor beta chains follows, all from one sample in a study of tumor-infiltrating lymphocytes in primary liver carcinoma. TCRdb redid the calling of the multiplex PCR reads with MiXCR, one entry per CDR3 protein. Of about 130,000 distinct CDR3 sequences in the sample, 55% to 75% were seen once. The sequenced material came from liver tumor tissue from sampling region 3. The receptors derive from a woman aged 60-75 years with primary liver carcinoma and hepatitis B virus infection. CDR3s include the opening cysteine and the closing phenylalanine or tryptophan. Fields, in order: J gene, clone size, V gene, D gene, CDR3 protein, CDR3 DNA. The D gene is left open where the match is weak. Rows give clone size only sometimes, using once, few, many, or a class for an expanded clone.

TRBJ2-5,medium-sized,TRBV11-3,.,CASSLVGQETQYF,TGTGCCAGCAGCCTAGTCGGTCAAGAGACCCAGTACTTC
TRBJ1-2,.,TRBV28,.,CASIGEGRGGYTF,TGTGCCAGCATCGGAGAGGGGCGAGGGGGCTACACCTTC
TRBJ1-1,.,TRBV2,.,CASKLSYSGEGNTEAFF,TGTGCCAGCAAATTGTCGTACTCGGGAGAAGGGAACACTGAAGCTTTCTTT
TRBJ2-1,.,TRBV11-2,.,CASGVESYSEQFF,TGTGCCAGCGGCGTGGAATCCTACAGTGAGCAGTTCTTC
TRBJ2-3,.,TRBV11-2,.,CASSPTQLHGADTQYF,TGTGCCAGCAGCCCAACCCAGTTACATGGGGCAGATACGCAGTATTTT
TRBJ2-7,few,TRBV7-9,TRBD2,CASSSSSAGVAHEQYF,TGTGCCAGCAGCTCTTCCTCGGCGGGAGTTGCCCACGAGCAGTACTTC
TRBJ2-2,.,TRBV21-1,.,CAISKAWPGIWRELSF,TGTGCCATCAGCAAAGCATGGCCAGGGATTTGGCGGGAGCTGTCTTTT
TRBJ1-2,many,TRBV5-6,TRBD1,CASRGDRERSNYGYTF,TGTGCCAGCAGGGGGGACAGGGAGAGATCTAACTATGGCTACACCTTC
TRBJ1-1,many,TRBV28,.,CASTSGGAGGTEAFF,TGTGCCAGCACCTCGGGGGGGGCTGGGGGCACTGAAGCTTTCTTT
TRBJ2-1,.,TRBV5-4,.,CASNRGGRGEEEQFF,TGTGCCAGCAACCGTGGGGGAAGGGGTGAGGAGGAGCAGTTCTTC